Following are 32 T cell receptor beta chains from one sample sequenced in a study of cytomegalovirus exposure and HLA in healthy donors. Only in-frame clones appear in the TCRdb table, and some are missing; sequencing was by immunoSEQ multiplex PCR. The profile covers 300,000 to 450,000 clones, with about nine tenths appearing a single time and 0.65% to 0.95% taken by the ten largest. The sequenced material came from PBMCs. These receptor sequences come from a woman aged 18-29 years in good health and CMV-seronegative.

This chain links TRBV5-6 with TRBJ2-5; tentative D call: TRBD2 (5 bases). Germline V gene lookup returns CDR1 SGHDT and CDR2 YYEEEE. The V gene lost 4 bases and the J gene lost 7 bases, with 29 bases spanning the gap. The CDR3 has 18 residues. CDR3 sequence reads: CASSLLQEPTTVEGTQYF. CDR3 coding DNA: TGTGCCAGCAGCCTTCTCCAGGAACCGACCACGGTCGAGGGGACCCAGTACTTC.

V usage is TRBV28 and J usage is TRBJ2-1, with TRBD2 matching 9 bases. The germline V gene has CDR1 MDHEN and CDR2 SYDVKM. With 4 bases clipped from V and 8 bases from J, the junction kept 9 bases outside the gene matches. This CDR3 spans 15 amino acids. DNA for the CDR3: TGTGCCAGCAGTTACCGCGGGGGGGCCAATTATGAGCAGTTCTTC. Translating it yields CASSYRGGANYEQFF. Full variable domain (missing parts from reference TRBV28 and TRBJ2-1): DVKVTQSSRYLVKRTGEKVFLECVQDMDHENMFWYRQDPGLGLRLIYFSYDVKMKEKGDIPEGYSVSREKKERFSLILESASTNQTSMYLCASSYRGGANYEQFFGPGTRLTVL.

The chain carries TRBV6-1 and TRBJ2-7; TRBD2 agrees at 9 bases. With 2 bases clipped from V and 2 bases from J, the junction kept 7 bases outside the gene matches. Germline V gene lookup returns CDR1 MNHNS and CDR2 SASEGT. The CDR3 is 16 amino acids. The CDR3 DNA reads TGTGCCAGCAGTGAACTAAGCGGGGGGTCTCCCTACGAGCAGTACTTC. Translated: CASSELSGGSPYEQYF.

This rearrangement joins TRBV2 to TRBJ1-1; the D is unclear. The CDR3 totals 12 residues. Germline V CDR1 and CDR2: SNHLY, FYNNEI. Trimming took off 8 bases at V and 1 base at J, with 8 bases between the two ends. DNA of the CDR3: TGTGCCAGCGCCCCAGGGAACACTGAAGCTTTCTTT. The encoded protein is CASAPGNTEAFF.

This chain joins TRBV2 and TRBJ2-4; D gene unclear. CDR1 and CDR2 (germline): SNHLY, FYNNEI. The CDR3 length is 15 residues. V lost 1 base to trimming and J lost 0 bases, with 7 bases between them. CDR3: CASSEDAGAKNIQYF. DNA of the CDR3: TGTGCCAGCAGTGAAGACGCCGGAGCCAAAAACATTCAGTACTTC.

This clone has more than one count but fewer than ten. The chain recombines TRBV7-3 with TRBJ1-2, with 11 bases aligning to TRBD1. The V segment lost 0 bases and the J segment 8 bases; nucleotides outside the gene matches: 5. This CDR3 spans 15 amino acids. CDR1 and CDR2 (germline): SGHTA, FQGTGA. The CDR3 spells CASSLTGTGGGGYTF. The CDR3 DNA follows: TGTGCCAGCAGCTTAACGGGGACAGGGGGTGGAGGCTACACCTTC.

This clone was observed a single time. This chain connects TRBV29-1 to TRBJ1-2, with no clear D. CDR3 size: 15 residues. Trimming removed 7 bases from V and 8 bases from J, with 26 bases in between. The germline V gene encodes CDR1 SQVTM and CDR2 ANQGSEA. CDR3 loop: CSASNFRQPTGGYTF. The CDR3 bases are TGCAGCGCCTCTAACTTCAGGCAACCAACCGGCGGCTACACCTTC.

The chain recombines TRBV2 with TRBJ1-2; TRBD1 aligns across 7 bases. The CDR3 spans 15 residues. Germline V gives CDR1 SNHLY, CDR2 FYNNEI. J lost 0 bases, V lost 3 bases, and 4 bases had no gene match. CDR3 region: CASSEGTAPNYGYTF. DNA of the CDR3: TGTGCCAGCAGTGAGGGGACAGCACCTAACTATGGCTACACCTTC.

The DNA for the CDR3 is TGTGCCAGCAGTAGCCCCCTACAGGGAGTGAGGTCCGAGCAGTACTTC. This gives the protein CASSSPLQGVRSEQYF. This sequence joins TRBV2 and TRBJ2-7, with D possibly TRBD1 on 6 matching bases. V lost 5 bases and J 6 bases, leaving 23 bases between the germline ends. The germline gives CDR1 SNHLY, CDR2 FYNNEI. There are 16 residues in the CDR3. The variable domain in full, with the rest retrieved from reference TRBV2 and TRBJ2-7, is EPEVTQTPSHQVTQMGQEVILRCVPISNHLYFYWYRQILGQKVEFLVSFYNNEISEKSEIFDDQFSVERPDGSNFTLKIRSTKLEDSAMYFCASSSPLQGVRSEQYFGPGTRLTVT.

The rearrangement links TRBV2 to TRBJ1-2; the match to TRBD1 covers 7 bases. Germline loops: CDR1 SNHLY, CDR2 FYNNEI. The CDR3 covers 14 residues. Trimming cost V 4 bases and J 1 base; bases outside gene matches: 3. CDR3 amino acids: CASSVRQGNYGYTF. The CDR3 region has the DNA TGTGCCAGCAGTGTACGACAGGGTAACTATGGCTACACCTTC.

This chain uses TRBV6-4 with TRBJ2-1; D is perhaps TRBD1 (5 bases). The CDR3 has 14 amino acids. Germline values: CDR1 MRHNA, CDR2 SNTAGT. The V end lost 3 bases, the J end lost 6 bases, and 12 bases lay between the germline ends. The CDR3 DNA follows: TGTGCCAGCAGTGATACCCAGGGAAGCAATGAGCAGTTCTTC. This gives the protein CASSDTQGSNEQFF.

This chain joins TRBV9 and TRBJ1-1, with 7 bases that match TRBD1. The CDR3 is made up of 15 amino acids. The germline gives CDR1 SGDLS, CDR2 YYNGEE. V lost 3 bases, J lost 1 base, and 6 bases stayed unmatched. The CDR3 region has the DNA TGTGCCAGCAGCGATAAGACAGGGAGGAACACTGAAGCTTTCTTT. It yields the protein CASSDKTGRNTEAFF.

This CDR3 reads CASSGKGLTDTQYF. Here the CDR3 DNA reads TGCGCCAGCAGCGGGAAGGGGTTGACAGATACGCAGTATTTT. The chain employs TRBV5-1 and TRBJ2-3, with a tentative D call TRBD1 (5 bases). Germline V lookup: CDR1 SGHRS, CDR2 YFSETQ. Trimming stripped 4 bases from V and 3 bases from J, with 12 bases between. CDR3 size: 14 residues.

J is TRBJ1-5 and V is TRBV7-8; D is ambiguous. The CDR3 consists of 15 residues. Between the trimmed V and J ends, which lost 1 base and 2 bases, there was a span of 9 bases. CDR1 and CDR2 from the germline V gene are SGHVS and FQNEAQ. CDR3 bases: TGTGCCAGCAGCTTAGGTGGACTTGGCAATCAGCCCCAGCATTTT. Its protein is CASSLGGLGNQPQHF.

This rearrangement joins TRBV9 to TRBJ2-7; tentative D call: TRBD2 (6 bases). Germline V gene data show CDR1 as SGDLS and CDR2 as YYNGEE. V shed 0 bases and J shed 3 bases, with 16 bases lying between them. This CDR3 comprises 16 residues. This CDR3 reads CASSVGNSGGLYEQYF. The CDR3 DNA reads TGTGCCAGCAGCGTAGGGAATAGCGGAGGCCTCTACGAGCAGTACTTC.

V gene TRBV28 combines with J gene TRBJ1-4; D uncertain. Between the trimmed V and J ends, which lost 5 bases and 7 bases, there was a span of 17 bases. Per germline, CDR1 MDHEN and CDR2 SYDVKM. The CDR3 is made up of 15 amino acids. The CDR3 DNA follows: TGTGCCAGCAGTCCCCGAGTGGGAGTCCCTGAAAAACTGTTTTTT. The encoded protein is CASSPRVGVPEKLFF.

The chain uses TRBV27 and TRBJ2-7, with TRBD1 identical over 9 bases. The J segment lost 9 bases and the V segment lost 4 bases, leaving 10 bases of the junction unmatched. The CDR3 has 14 amino acids. CDR1 MNHEY and CDR2 SMNVEV come from the germline V gene (reference sequence). Here the CDR3 reads CASSSSPGQGAQYF. The CDR3 DNA sequence: TGTGCCAGCAGTTCATCCCCGGGACAGGGTGCGCAGTACTTC.

The chain has TRBV2 and TRBJ1-5; 10 bases agree with TRBD1. Germline-derived CDR1 and CDR2 are SNHLY and FYNNEI. The CDR3 covers 16 residues. J lost 1 base, V lost 3 bases, and 3 bases had no gene match. The CDR3: CASSERQGASNQPQHF. In DNA, the CDR3 is TGTGCCAGCAGTGAGCGACAGGGGGCGAGCAATCAGCCCCAGCATTTT.

This chain uses TRBV5-1 with TRBJ2-3; 8 nucleotides line up with TRBD2. Germline CDR1 is SGHRS and CDR2 is YFSETQ. This CDR3 has 15 residues. V was clipped by 6 bases and J by 1 base; unmatched bases: 7. The CDR3 reads CASIEGAGGTDTQYF. The CDR3 DNA reads as TGCGCCAGCATCGAGGGAGCGGGAGGCACAGATACGCAGTATTTT.

The rearrangement uses TRBV28 and TRBJ1-2; 8 bases fit TRBD1. This CDR3 is 13 amino acids long. Germline CDR1 is MDHEN and CDR2 is SYDVKM. V lost 5 bases and J lost 8; bases outside the gene matches: 7. This CDR3 is CASSLGQGWGYTF. CDR3 in DNA: TGTGCCAGCAGTCTAGGACAGGGTTGGGGCTACACCTTC.

The V gene is TRBV29-1, the J gene TRBJ1-1, with 7 bases aligning to TRBD1. The V gene end was trimmed by 5 bases and the J gene end by 10 bases; junction bases not matched to a gene: 13. The germline V gene encodes CDR1 SQVTM and CDR2 ANQGSEA. The CDR3 runs to 13 residues. The CDR3 region has the DNA TGCAGCGTTAAAAGACAGGGCGAATTGGGAGCTTTCTTT. Translated: CSVKRQGELGAFF.

This chain joins TRBV7-9 and TRBJ2-7; 13 nucleotides line up with TRBD2. Trimming at V came to 5 bases and at J to 7 bases, leaving 8 bases not matched to a gene. Germline lookup yields CDR1 SEHNR and CDR2 FQNEAQ (reference sequence). CDR3 length: 15 residues. CDR3 in DNA: TGTGCCAGCAGCCGGGGACTAGCGGGACCCCTGGAGCAGTACTTC. Amino acids: CASSRGLAGPLEQYF.

The rearrangement uses TRBV19 and TRBJ1-2; D is undetermined. The germline V and J ends were trimmed by 5 bases and 0 bases, with 10 bases remaining between them. The CDR3 loop spans 14 amino acids. Germline values: CDR1 LNHDA, CDR2 SQIVND (reference sequence). CDR3 loop: CASSPSYSNYGYTF. DNA for the CDR3: TGTGCCAGTAGTCCGAGCTACTCTAACTATGGCTACACCTTC.

The chain has TRBV9 and TRBJ1-4; 7 nucleotides agree with TRBD1. This CDR3 region has 14 residues. With 3 bases clipped from V and 2 bases from J, the junction kept 1 base outside the gene matches. Germline CDR1 and CDR2: SGDLS and YYNGEE. DNA of the CDR3: TGTGCCAGCAGCGGGGGACAGACTAATGAAAAACTGTTTTTT. This sequence encodes CASSGGQTNEKLFF.

The J gene is TRBJ2-3, the V gene TRBV27; 10 bases fit TRBD2. V gave up 5 bases and J gave up 4 bases; unmatched junction bases: 3. The germline gives CDR1 MNHEY, CDR2 SMNVEV (reference sequence). The CDR3 length is 14 residues. The CDR3 region has the DNA TGTGCCAGCAGTCCTGGACTAGCGGCAGATACGCAGTATTTT. Protein: CASSPGLAADTQYF.

The chain joins TRBV2 to TRBJ1-4; the match to TRBD1 covers 8 bases. The CDR3 is made up of 15 amino acids. After removal of 6 bases from V and 6 bases from J, the junction contained 9 bases not matched to a gene. Looked up from germline, CDR1 is SNHLY and CDR2 is FYNNEI. CDR3 DNA: TGTGCCAGCAGACTCCTGGACAGGGTGGATGAAAAACTGTTTTTT. Translating it yields CASRLLDRVDEKLFF.

This sequence joins TRBV5-4 and TRBJ2-1, with D possibly TRBD2 on 6 matching bases. This CDR3 is 15 amino acids long. The V end was cut by 3 bases, the J end by 0 bases, with 10 bases between. The germline gives CDR1 SGHNT, CDR2 YYREEE (reference sequence). CDR3 DNA sequence: TGTGCCAGCAGCTACGGGACTGGCTCCTACAATGAGCAGTTCTTC. This codes for CASSYGTGSYNEQFF.

This clone occurred a few times. The gene calls are TRBV28 and TRBJ2-7, with 8 bases identical to TRBD1. The J segment lost 0 bases and the V segment lost 3 bases, leaving 10 bases of the junction unmatched. The germline V gene has CDR1 MDHEN and CDR2 SYDVKM. This CDR3 comprises 17 residues. For the CDR3, the DNA is TGTGCCAGCAGTTTTATGACAGGGGCCCTAAGCTCCTACGAGCAGTACTTC. The encoded protein is CASSFMTGALSSYEQYF.

This clone was detected a few times. This rearrangement joins TRBV28 to TRBJ1-6, with TRBD1 matching 9 bases. The CDR3 sequence is 15 residues long. Trimming removed 6 bases from V and 7 bases from J; junction bases left unmatched: 7. Germline V lookup: CDR1 MDHEN, CDR2 SYDVKM. The CDR3 is CASSPGGTGNSPLHF. The CDR3 bases are TGTGCCAGCAGCCCCGGTGGGACAGGGAATTCACCCCTCCACTTT.

The gene calls are TRBV27 and TRBJ2-3; 8 nucleotides line up with TRBD2. The CDR3 is 15 amino acids. CDR1 and CDR2 from the germline V gene are MNHEY and SMNVEV (reference sequence). The trim removed 4 bases at V and 1 base at J, leaving 4 bases unmatched. CDR3 nucleotide sequence: TGTGCCAGCAGTTCCCTGCGGGGGGGCACAGATACGCAGTATTTT. Encoded protein: CASSSLRGGTDTQYF.

This clone was detected only a few times. The chain carries TRBV6-1 and TRBJ2-1, with TRBD2 matching over 8 bases. CDR3 size: 15 residues. V shed 3 bases, J shed 7 bases, and the junction held 8 bases outside the gene matches. The germline V gene encodes CDR1 MNHNS and CDR2 SASEGT. The CDR3 loop is CASSDLGGGSNEQFF. CDR3 bases: TGTGCCAGCAGTGACCTGGGCGGGGGGAGTAATGAGCAGTTCTTC.

V is TRBV9 and J is TRBJ2-7; 9 bases align to TRBD2. After removal of 7 bases from V and 2 bases from J, the junction contained 7 bases not matched to a gene. Germline lookup yields CDR1 SGDLS and CDR2 YYNGEE. CDR3 size: 14 residues. In nucleotides, the CDR3 is TGTGCCAGCTCCGGGGCTAGCGGGACCTACGAGCAGTACTTC. Translated, it gives CASSGASGTYEQYF.